These 28 T cell receptor beta chains share one sample of origin, sequenced in a study of breast tumors, draining lymph nodes, adjacent tissues. TCRdb reanalysed the multiplex PCR reads using MiXCR and keeps one entry per CDR3 protein. The profile covers more than 200,000 distinct CDR3 sequences, with approximately 31% appearing a single time and about 1.4% taken by the ten largest. Breast cancer patients provided tissue from their axillary draining lymph nodes. The sequenced material came from axillary lymph node tissue. Every receptor here comes from a female donor with breast cancer. Some clones in this sample may be carry-over from other donors' samples.

This clonotype was observed many times. The V call is TRBV9, the J call TRBJ1-5; the D is unclear. Trimming cost V 0 bases and J 4 bases, with 5 bases left between them. Germline-derived CDR1 and CDR2 are SGDLS and YYNGEE. This CDR3 spans 13 amino acids. The CDR3 nucleotides read TGTGCCAGCAGCGTAGCACTGAATCAGCCCCAGCATTTT. This encodes CASSVALNQPQHF.

This clonotype showed up many times. This chain uses TRBV28 with TRBJ2-5; 8 bases line up with TRBD2. With 5 bases clipped from V and 5 bases from J, the junction kept 13 bases outside the gene matches. Germline CDR1 is MDHEN and CDR2 is SYDVKM. The CDR3 has 16 residues. CDR3 nucleotide sequence: TGTGCCAGCAGTCCACCGGGGGGGAGGGGCGGGGAGACCCAGTACTTC. Its protein product is CASSPPGGRGGETQYF.

The J gene is TRBJ1-1, the V gene TRBV30; 7 nucleotides match TRBD1. The CDR3 is 15 residues long. The J segment lost 4 bases and the V segment lost 4 bases, leaving 12 bases of the junction unmatched. Germline CDR1 reads GTSNPN; CDR2 reads SVGIG (reference sequence). The CDR3 here is CAWTPLTGVSTEAFF. The CDR3 nucleotides read TGTGCCTGGACCCCTTTAACAGGGGTAAGCACTGAAGCTTTCTTT.

This chain connects TRBV20-1 to TRBJ2-5; a possible D gene is TRBD1 (6 bases). Germline V CDR1 and CDR2: DFQATT, SNEGSKA (reference sequence). CDR3 size: 14 residues. V shed 0 bases and J shed 9 bases, with 17 bases lying between them. The CDR3 nucleotides read TGCAGTGCTAGAGATCCAGGGGCGCGGCAGCCCCAGTACTTC. Amino acids: CSARDPGARQPQYF.

This clonotype came up many times. V usage is TRBV9 and J usage is TRBJ2-3; D not certain. Trimming left V 4 bases short and J 5 bases short, with 23 bases between. From germline, CDR1 is SGDLS and CDR2 YYNGEE. This CDR3 is built from 17 residues. The CDR3 reads CASSSHQREGNGDTQYF. The CDR3 DNA is TGTGCCAGCAGCTCACACCAACGTGAAGGGAACGGAGATACGCAGTATTTT.

This clonotype was counted ten times or more. The chain joins TRBV7-3 to TRBJ2-1, with D perhaps TRBD2 (6 bases). This CDR3 comprises 11 residues. CDR1 SGHTA and CDR2 FQGTGA come from the germline V gene. V was pared by 5 bases and J by 11 bases, with 10 bases between. The CDR3 is CASSAGLKQFF. As DNA, the CDR3 is TGTGCCAGCAGCGCGGGGCTTAAGCAGTTCTTC.

This clonotype was observed at least ten times. The J gene is TRBJ2-5, the V gene TRBV3-1, with 8 nucleotides matching TRBD2. Looked up from germline, CDR1 is LGHDT and CDR2 is YNNKEL (reference sequence). V lost 6 bases, J lost 4 bases, and 7 bases stayed unmatched. This CDR3 comprises 14 residues. CDR3: CASSQRLARETQYF. The CDR3 DNA follows: TGTGCCAGCAGTCAACGACTAGCGAGAGAGACCCAGTACTTC.

This clonotype was observed at least ten times. The V gene is TRBV30, the J gene TRBJ1-2; D is perhaps TRBD1 (5 bases). This CDR3 has 12 amino acids. Trimming removed 1 base from V and 5 bases from J, with 8 bases in between. In germline, CDR1 is GTSNPN, CDR2 SVGIG (reference sequence). CDR3 region: CAWSATGYGYTF. The DNA of the CDR3 is TGTGCCTGGAGTGCCACAGGTTATGGCTACACCTTC.

This clonotype was detected many times. The chain combines TRBV6-2 or TRBV6-3 with TRBJ1-2; D unclear. With 0 bases removed from V and 6 bases from J, the gap between germline ends came to 5 bases. CDR3 length: 12 residues. Germline CDR1 reads MNHEY; CDR2 reads SVGEGT. The CDR3: CASSYSSDGYTF. The CDR3 bases are TGTGCCAGCAGTTACTCCTCGGATGGCTACACCTTC.

The chain recombines TRBV29-1 with TRBJ2-5; 10 bases align to TRBD2. J was trimmed by 0 bases and V by 1 base; bases with no gene match: 11. CDR1 and CDR2 (germline): SQVTM, ANQGSEA. There are 18 residues in the CDR3. The CDR3 DNA reads TGCAGCGTTGAAGGCGCGGTAGGACTAGCGGAGTACCAAGAGACCCAGTACTTC. Protein sequence: CSVEGAVGLAEYQETQYF.

The sample holds many counts of this clonotype. This rearrangement joins TRBV11-2 to TRBJ1-5; 8 positions agree with TRBD1. The V and J ends lost 3 bases and 6 bases, in that order; junction bases with no gene match: 4. From germline, CDR1 is SGHAT and CDR2 FQNNGV. The CDR3 is 14 residues long. CDR3 nucleotide sequence: TGTGCCAGCAGCTTGGACAGGGAAGTTCAGCCCCAGCATTTT. As protein: CASSLDREVQPQHF.

The sample holds many counts of this clonotype. The rearrangement links TRBV4-1 to TRBJ1-3; D perhaps matches TRBD1 (6 bases). V lost 4 bases, J lost 2 bases, and 9 bases lay in between. The CDR3 contains 14 residues. The germline V gene has CDR1 MGHRA and CDR2 YSYEKL. CDR3 DNA: TGCGCCAGCAGCCTTTGGACAGCTGGAAACACCATATATTTT. Its translation: CASSLWTAGNTIYF.

This clonotype occurred many times. The chain is built from TRBV11-3 and TRBJ2-7; TRBD2 might be the D (5 bases). The CDR3 consists of 13 residues. The germline V gene has CDR1 SGHNT and CDR2 YENEEA. Trimming took off 7 bases at V and 2 bases at J, with 12 bases between the two ends. CDR3 sequence: CASTTPGTYEQYF. CDR3 DNA sequence: TGTGCCAGCACCACCCCGGGGACCTACGAGCAGTACTTC. Looking up the rest from reference TRBV11-3 and TRBJ2-7 gives the full variable domain: EAGVVQSPRYKIIEKKQPVAFWCNPISGHNTLYWYLQNLGQGPELLIRYENEEAVDDSQLPKDRFSAERLKGVDSTLKIQPAELGDSAVYLCASTTPGTYEQYFGPGTRLTVT.

This clonotype was observed at least ten times. The chain carries TRBV20-1 and TRBJ1-5; D is undetermined. CDR1 is DFQATT, CDR2 SNEGSKA, per germline (reference sequence). Deletions cut 7 bases from V and 0 bases from J, with 7 bases between. The CDR3 has 12 residues. CDR3 in DNA: TGCAGTGGGAAAGCTAGCAATCAGCCCCAGCATTTT. Residues: CSGKASNQPQHF.

This clonotype has a count of ten or more. The rearrangement joins TRBV5-1 to TRBJ2-1; 10 positions agree with TRBD2. Germline-derived CDR1 and CDR2 are SGHRS and YFSETQ. Losses at the gene ends were 2 bases for V and 6 bases for J; bases not matched to a gene: 8. The CDR3 has 16 amino acids. CDR3 nucleotide sequence: TGCGCCAGCAGCTTTGTGTCTAGCGGGAGTGGCAATGAGCAGTTCTTC. Its protein product is CASSFVSSGSGNEQFF. Complete variable domain (other parts from reference TRBV5-1 and TRBJ2-1): KAGVTQTPRYLIKTRGQQVTLSCSPISGHRSVSWYQQTPGQGLQFLFEYFSETQRNKGNFPGRFSGRQFSNSRSEMNVSTLELGDSALYLCASSFVSSGSGNEQFFGPGTRLTVL.

As regards this clonotype: This could be a read error, since a much larger clone is one nucleotide away. The CDR3 spells CASSLVRGENLFF. The CDR3, as DNA: TGCGCCAGCAGCTTGGTACGGGGGGAAAACCTGTTTTTT. The chain employs TRBV5-1 and TRBJ1-4; tentative D call: TRBD1 (5 bases). The CDR3 extends over 13 amino acids. CDR1 is SGHRS, CDR2 YFSETQ, per germline.

The chain has TRBV11-3 and TRBJ1-1, with D perhaps matching TRBD1 (5 bases). CDR1 is SGHNT and CDR2 is YENEEA in the germline V gene. The germline V and J ends were trimmed by 10 bases and 7 bases, with 16 bases remaining between them. The CDR3 has 12 amino acids. The CDR3 nucleotides are TGTGCCACTCGGGACGATCGAGATGAAGCTTTCTTT. Translating gives CATRDDRDEAFF.

This clonotype has more than one count but fewer than ten. This may stem from a read error, because a much larger clone lies one nucleotide away. V and J are TRBV5-6 and TRBJ1-2; D unclear. This CDR3 region has 13 residues. Trimming stripped 0 bases from V and 7 bases from J, with 10 bases between. CDR1 SGHDT and CDR2 YYEEEE come from the germline V gene. The CDR3, as DNA: TGTGCCAGCAGCTTGGTTCGGGCTTTTGGCTACACCTTC. It yields the protein CASSLVRAFGYTF.

This chain joins TRBV10-3 and TRBJ1-5; 7 positions agree with TRBD1. The V gene's germline CDR1 is ENHRY and CDR2 SYGVKD. The CDR3 covers 15 residues. V dropped 4 bases and J dropped 7; count of bases not matched to a gene: 10. CDR3 in amino acids: CAISVLYDRDQPQHF. CDR3 coding DNA: TGTGCCATCAGTGTTCTTTATGACAGGGACCAGCCCCAGCATTTT.

The table lists this clonotype with many counts. V gene TRBV2 combines with J gene TRBJ2-1; D remains ambiguous. The germline V gene has CDR1 SNHLY and CDR2 FYNNEI. The CDR3 runs 12 residues. Trimming removed 6 bases from V and 6 bases from J, with 9 bases in between. CDR3: CASSTHFNEQFF. In DNA form, the CDR3 reads TGTGCCAGCAGCACCCATTTCAATGAGCAGTTCTTC.

This clonotype was recorded once. J is TRBJ2-5 and V is TRBV6-4, with TRBD1 as a possible D gene (6 bases). Between the trimmed V and J ends, which lost 8 bases and 2 bases, there was a span of 15 bases. This CDR3 has 14 residues. Germline V CDR1 and CDR2: MRHNA, SNTAGT. In DNA, the CDR3 is TGTGCCAGCGTTGAAAGGACAGAACAAGAGACCCAGTACTTC. Encoded protein: CASVERTEQETQYF.

This rearrangement joins TRBV27 to TRBJ1-6; perhaps TRBD1 as D (6 bases). The CDR3 is 15 amino acids. The germline gives CDR1 MNHEY, CDR2 SMNVEV (reference sequence). V gave up 5 bases and J gave up 8 bases, with 16 bases separating them. CDR3 amino acids: CASSLSGANDSPLHF. CDR3 bases: TGTGCCAGCAGTCTCTCAGGGGCCAATGATTCACCCCTCCACTTT.

Ten or more counts support this clonotype. This chain links TRBV2 with TRBJ1-1; tentatively, D is TRBD1 (5 bases). Looked up from germline, CDR1 is SNHLY and CDR2 is FYNNEI. The CDR3 is made up of 13 amino acids. Trimming shortened V by 8 bases and J by 3 bases, and 13 bases separated the two germline ends. CDR3 in DNA: TGTGCCAGCTCAGGACAACGGGACACTGAAGCTTTCTTT. Protein product: CASSGQRDTEAFF.

This rearrangement joins TRBV24-1 to TRBJ1-2, with 8 bases fitting TRBD1. Germline CDR1 is KGHDR and CDR2 is SFDVKD. Unmatched junction bases numbered 11, after V lost 2 bases and J lost 4 bases. CDR3 length: 17 residues. CDR3: CATSDSRDRKGIYGYTF. The CDR3 bases are TGTGCCACCAGTGATTCCCGGGACAGGAAGGGGATCTATGGCTACACCTTC.

V usage is TRBV4-2 and J usage is TRBJ1-6; 10 positions match TRBD1. This CDR3 region has 17 residues. Germline V CDR1 and CDR2: LGHNA, YNFKEQ. The trim removed 3 bases at V and 0 bases at J, leaving 2 bases unmatched. CDR3 nucleotide sequence: TGTGCCAGCAGCCATAGGGACAGGGGCTCCTATAATTCACCCCTCCACTTT. Protein product: CASSHRDRGSYNSPLHF.

On this clonotype itself: This likely comes from a read error, as the CDR3 has no conserved phenylalanine or tryptophan at its end. The chain joins TRBV9 to TRBJ1-6; TRBD1 matches at 9 bases. Germline V gene lookup returns CDR1 SGDLS and CDR2 YYNGEE. J lost 8 bases, V lost 4 bases, and 4 bases had no gene match. The CDR3 totals 14 residues. CDR3 amino acids: CASSPRQGDSPLHL. CDR3 nucleotide sequence: TGTGCCAGCAGCCCGAGACAGGGGGATTCACCCCTCCACCTC.

This clonotype was seen many times. V gene TRBV5-1 combines with J gene TRBJ1-2; TRBD1 aligns across 8 bases. V lost 4 bases, J lost 3 bases, and 8 bases stayed unmatched. This CDR3 contains 15 residues. Germline V CDR1 and CDR2: SGHRS, YFSETQ. The CDR3 sequence: CASSPRPGGDYGYTF. CDR3 coding DNA: TGCGCCAGCAGCCCCCGCCCAGGGGGCGACTATGGCTACACCTTC.

At least ten counts were recorded for this clonotype. J is TRBJ2-5 and V is TRBV7-2; 10 bases map to TRBD1. Unmatched junction bases numbered 5, after V lost 1 base and J lost 6 bases. From germline, CDR1 is SGHTA and CDR2 FQGNSA. This CDR3 has 15 residues. CDR3: CASSLVRTGGQTQYF. CDR3 bases: TGTGCCAGCAGCTTAGTGAGGACAGGGGGACAGACCCAGTACTTC.